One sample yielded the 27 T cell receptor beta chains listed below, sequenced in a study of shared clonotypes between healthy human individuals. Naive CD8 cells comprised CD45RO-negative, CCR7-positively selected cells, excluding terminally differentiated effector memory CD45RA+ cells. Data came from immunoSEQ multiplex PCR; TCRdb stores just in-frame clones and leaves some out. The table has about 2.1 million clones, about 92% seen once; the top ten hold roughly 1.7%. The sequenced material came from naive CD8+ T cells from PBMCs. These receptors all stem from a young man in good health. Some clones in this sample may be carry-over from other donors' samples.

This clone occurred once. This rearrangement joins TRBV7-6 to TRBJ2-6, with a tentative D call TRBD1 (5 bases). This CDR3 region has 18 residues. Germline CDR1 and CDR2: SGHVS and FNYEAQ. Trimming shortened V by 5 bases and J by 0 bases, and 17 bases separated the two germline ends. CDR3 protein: CASSPRVQGSSGANVLTF. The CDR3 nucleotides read TGTGCCAGCAGCCCAAGAGTTCAGGGTAGCTCTGGGGCCAACGTCCTGACTTTC. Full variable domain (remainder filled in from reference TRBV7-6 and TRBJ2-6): GAGVSQSPRYKVTKRGQDVALRCDPISGHVSLYWYRQALGQGPEFLTYFNYEAQQDKSGLPNDRFSAERPEGSISTLTIQRTEQRDSAMYRCASSPRVQGSSGANVLTFGAGSRLTVL.

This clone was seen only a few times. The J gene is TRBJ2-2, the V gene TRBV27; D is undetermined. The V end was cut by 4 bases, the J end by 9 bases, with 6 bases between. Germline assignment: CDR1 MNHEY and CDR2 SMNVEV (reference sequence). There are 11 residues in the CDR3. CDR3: CASSYGRELFF. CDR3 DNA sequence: TGTGCCAGCAGTTATGGCCGGGAGCTGTTTTTT.

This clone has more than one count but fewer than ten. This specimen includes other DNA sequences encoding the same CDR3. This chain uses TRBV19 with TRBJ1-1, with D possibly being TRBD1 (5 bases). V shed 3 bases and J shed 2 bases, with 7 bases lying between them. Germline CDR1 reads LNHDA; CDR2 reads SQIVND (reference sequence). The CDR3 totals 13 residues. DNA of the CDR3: TGTGCCAGTAGTATGAGGGGAAACACTGAAGCTTTCTTT. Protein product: CASSMRGNTEAFF.

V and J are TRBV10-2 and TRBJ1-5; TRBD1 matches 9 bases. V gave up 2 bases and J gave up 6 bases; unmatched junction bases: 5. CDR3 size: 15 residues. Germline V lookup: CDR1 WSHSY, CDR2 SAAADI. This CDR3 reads CASSEGTGSRQPQHF. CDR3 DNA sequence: TGCGCCAGCAGTGAGGGGACAGGGTCCCGTCAGCCCCAGCATTTT.

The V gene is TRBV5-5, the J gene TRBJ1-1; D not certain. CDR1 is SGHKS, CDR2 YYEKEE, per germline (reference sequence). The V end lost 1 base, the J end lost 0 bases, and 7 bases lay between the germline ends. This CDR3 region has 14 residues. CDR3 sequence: CASSLSRMNTEAFF. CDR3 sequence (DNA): TGTGCCAGCAGCTTGTCGCGGATGAACACTGAAGCTTTCTTT.

CDR3 protein: CAWGDGYNEQFF. In nucleotides, the CDR3 is TGTGCCTGGGGGGACGGCTACAATGAGCAGTTCTTC. J is TRBJ2-1 and V is TRBV30, with D perhaps assigned TRBD1 or TRBD2 (5 bases each). CDR1 and CDR2 (germline): GTSNPN, SVGIG (reference sequence). CDR3 size: 12 residues. V was cut by 5 bases and J by 3 bases, with 8 bases left in between.

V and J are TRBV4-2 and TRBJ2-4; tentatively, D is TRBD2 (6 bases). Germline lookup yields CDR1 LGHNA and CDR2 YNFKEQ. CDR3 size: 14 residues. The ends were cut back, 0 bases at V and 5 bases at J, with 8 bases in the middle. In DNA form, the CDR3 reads TGTGCCAGCAGCCAAGAGTCGGGGGAAAACATTCAGTACTTC. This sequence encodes CASSQESGENIQYF.

The DNA of the CDR3 is TGCGCCAGCAGCTTGGCCCGGCAGTCTAGCTCTGGGGCCAACGTCCTGACTTTC. This encodes CASSLARQSSSGANVLTF. The chain couples TRBV5-1 to TRBJ2-6; no firm D call. CDR3 length: 18 residues. The germline V gene has CDR1 SGHRS and CDR2 YFSETQ. V was trimmed by 0 bases and J by 0 bases, leaving 13 bases between them. The full variable domain, in which reference TRBV5-1 and TRBJ2-6 provide the parts outside the CDR3, is KAGVTQTPRYLIKTRGQQVTLSCSPISGHRSVSWYQQTPGQGLQFLFEYFSETQRNKGNFPGRFSGRQFSNSRSEMNVSTLELGDSALYLCASSLARQSSSGANVLTFGAGSRLTVL.

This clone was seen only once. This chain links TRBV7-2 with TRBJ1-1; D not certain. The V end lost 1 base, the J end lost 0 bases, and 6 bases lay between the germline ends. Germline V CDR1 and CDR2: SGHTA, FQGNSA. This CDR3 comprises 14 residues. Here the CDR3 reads CASSLGVMNTEAFF. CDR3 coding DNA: TGTGCCAGCAGCTTAGGAGTAATGAACACTGAAGCTTTCTTT.

DNA of the CDR3: TGCGCCAGCAGCCAAGATGGGGGCGGGGTAGATACGCAGTATTTT. Protein sequence: CASSQDGGGVDTQYF. This sequence joins TRBV4-3 and TRBJ2-3; TRBD1 or TRBD2 may be the D gene (6 bases each). Germline loops: CDR1 LGHNA, CDR2 YSLEER. Trimming shortened V by 0 bases and J by 5 bases, and 12 bases separated the two germline ends. The CDR3 sequence is 15 residues long.

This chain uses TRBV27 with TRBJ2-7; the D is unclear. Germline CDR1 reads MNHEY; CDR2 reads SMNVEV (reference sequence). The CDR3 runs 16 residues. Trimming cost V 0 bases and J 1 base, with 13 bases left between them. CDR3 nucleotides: TGTGCCAGCAGTTTATCGAGCCCAAAGGCTTCCTACGAGCAGTACTTC. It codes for CASSLSSPKASYEQYF.

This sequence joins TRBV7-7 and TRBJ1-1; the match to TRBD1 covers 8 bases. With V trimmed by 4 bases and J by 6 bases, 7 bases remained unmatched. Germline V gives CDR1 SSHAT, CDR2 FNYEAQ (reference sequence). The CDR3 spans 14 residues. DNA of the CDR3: TGTGCCAGCAGCTCGCTACAGGGGGAACCTGAAGCTTTCTTT. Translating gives CASSSLQGEPEAFF. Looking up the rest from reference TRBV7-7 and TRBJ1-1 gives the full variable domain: GAGVSQSPRYKVTKRGQDVTLRCDPISSHATLYWYQQALGQGPEFLTYFNYEAQPDKSGLPSDRFSAERPEGSISTLTIQRTEQRDSAMYRCASSSLQGEPEAFFGQGTRLTVV.

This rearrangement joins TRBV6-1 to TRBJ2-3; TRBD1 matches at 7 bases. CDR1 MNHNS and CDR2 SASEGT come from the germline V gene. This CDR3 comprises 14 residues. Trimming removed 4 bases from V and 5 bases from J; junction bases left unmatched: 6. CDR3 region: CASSGTGAIDTQYF. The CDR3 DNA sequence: TGTGCCAGCAGTGGTACAGGGGCCATAGATACGCAGTATTTT.

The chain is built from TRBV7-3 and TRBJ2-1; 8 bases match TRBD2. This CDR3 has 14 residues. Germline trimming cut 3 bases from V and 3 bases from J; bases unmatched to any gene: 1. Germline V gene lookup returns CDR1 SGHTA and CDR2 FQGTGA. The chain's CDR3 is CASSFSGSYNEQFF. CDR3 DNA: TGTGCCAGCAGCTTCAGCGGGAGCTACAATGAGCAGTTCTTC.

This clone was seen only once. The CDR3, as DNA: TGTGCCAGCAGTTTGGGAGGACAGGTAAAAGAGACCCAGTACTTC. Its protein is CASSLGGQVKETQYF. The chain recombines TRBV27 with TRBJ2-5, with D perhaps TRBD1 (7 bases). CDR3 size: 15 residues. Between the trimmed V and J ends, which lost 3 bases and 3 bases, there was a span of 14 bases. CDR1 and CDR2 from the germline V gene are MNHEY and SMNVEV (reference sequence).

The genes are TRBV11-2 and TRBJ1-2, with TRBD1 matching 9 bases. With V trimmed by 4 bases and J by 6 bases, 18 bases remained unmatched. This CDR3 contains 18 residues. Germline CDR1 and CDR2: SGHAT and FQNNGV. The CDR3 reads CASSSLHGTGHVLDGYTF. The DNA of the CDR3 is TGTGCCAGCAGCTCTCTCCACGGGACAGGGCACGTCTTAGATGGCTACACCTTC.

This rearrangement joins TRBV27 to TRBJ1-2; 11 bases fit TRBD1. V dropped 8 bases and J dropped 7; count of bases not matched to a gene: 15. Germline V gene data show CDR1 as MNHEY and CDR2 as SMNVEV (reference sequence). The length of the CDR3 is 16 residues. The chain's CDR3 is CASRTETGQGAFGYTF. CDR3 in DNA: TGTGCCAGCCGCACTGAGACCGGACAGGGGGCCTTTGGCTACACCTTC.

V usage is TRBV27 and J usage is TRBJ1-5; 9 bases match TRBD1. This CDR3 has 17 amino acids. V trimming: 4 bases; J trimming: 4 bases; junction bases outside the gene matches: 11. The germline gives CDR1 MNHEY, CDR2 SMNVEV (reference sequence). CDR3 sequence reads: CASSSSGTGNKNQPQHF. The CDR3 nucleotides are TGTGCCAGCAGTTCTTCCGGGACAGGGAACAAGAATCAGCCCCAGCATTTT.

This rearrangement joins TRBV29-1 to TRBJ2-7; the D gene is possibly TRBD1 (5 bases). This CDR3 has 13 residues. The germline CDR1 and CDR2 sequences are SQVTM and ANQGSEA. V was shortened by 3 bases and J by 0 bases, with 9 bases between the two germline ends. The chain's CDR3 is CSVDGANSYEQYF. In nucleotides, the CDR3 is TGCAGCGTTGATGGGGCCAACTCCTACGAGCAGTACTTC.

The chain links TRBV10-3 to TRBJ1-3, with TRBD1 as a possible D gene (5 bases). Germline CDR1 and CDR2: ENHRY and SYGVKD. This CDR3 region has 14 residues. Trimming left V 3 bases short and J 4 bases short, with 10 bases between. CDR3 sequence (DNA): TGTGCCATCAGTGACGACAGCCGCGGAAACACCATATATTTT. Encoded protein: CAISDDSRGNTIYF.

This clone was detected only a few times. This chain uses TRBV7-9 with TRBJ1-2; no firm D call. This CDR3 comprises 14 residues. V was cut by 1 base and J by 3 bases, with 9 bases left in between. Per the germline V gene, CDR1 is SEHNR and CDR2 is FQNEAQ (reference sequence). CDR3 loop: CASSLVPEHYGYTF. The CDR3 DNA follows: TGTGCCAGCAGCTTAGTTCCGGAACACTATGGCTACACCTTC.

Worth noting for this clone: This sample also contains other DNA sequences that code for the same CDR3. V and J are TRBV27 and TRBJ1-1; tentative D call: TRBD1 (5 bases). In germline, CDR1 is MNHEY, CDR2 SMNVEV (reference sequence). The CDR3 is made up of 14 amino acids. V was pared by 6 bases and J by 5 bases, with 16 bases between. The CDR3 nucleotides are TGTGCCAGCAGCCTGTCCGGGGGGGGGACTGAAGCTTTCTTT. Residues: CASSLSGGGTEAFF.

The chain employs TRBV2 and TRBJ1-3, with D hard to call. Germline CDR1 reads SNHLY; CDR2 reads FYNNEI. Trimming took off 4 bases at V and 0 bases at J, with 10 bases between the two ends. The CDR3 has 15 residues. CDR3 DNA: TGTGCCAGCAGTGTTTACGGATCCTCTGGAAACACCATATATTTT. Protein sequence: CASSVYGSSGNTIYF.

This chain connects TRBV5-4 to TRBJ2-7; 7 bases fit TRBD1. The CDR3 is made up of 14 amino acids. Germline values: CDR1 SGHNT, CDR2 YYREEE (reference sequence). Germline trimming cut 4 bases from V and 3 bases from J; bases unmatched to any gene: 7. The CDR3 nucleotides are TGTGCCAGCAGCGCCGGACAGGAGAGCTACGAGCAGTACTTC. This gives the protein CASSAGQESYEQYF.

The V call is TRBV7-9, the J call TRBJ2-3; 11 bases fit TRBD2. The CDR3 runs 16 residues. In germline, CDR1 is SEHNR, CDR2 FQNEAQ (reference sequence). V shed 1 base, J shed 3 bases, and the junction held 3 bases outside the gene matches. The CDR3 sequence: CASSLDTSGRTDTQYF. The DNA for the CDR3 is TGTGCCAGCAGCTTAGACACTAGCGGGAGAACAGATACGCAGTATTTT.

CDR3 sequence (DNA): TGCAGCGTTGAAGGGGGGTCCTTCTACGAGCAGTACTTC. It codes for CSVEGGSFYEQYF. The chain joins TRBV29-1 to TRBJ2-7, with D perhaps given as TRBD1 or TRBD2 (5 bases each). The length of the CDR3 is 13 residues. Germline assignment: CDR1 SQVTM and CDR2 ANQGSEA. V was pared by 1 base and J by 3 bases, with 10 bases between.

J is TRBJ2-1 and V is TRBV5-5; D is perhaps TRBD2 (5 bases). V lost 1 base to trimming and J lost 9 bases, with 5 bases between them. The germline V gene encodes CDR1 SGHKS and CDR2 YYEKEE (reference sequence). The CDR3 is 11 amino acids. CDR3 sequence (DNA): TGTGCCAGCAGCTTGCGGGGTGAGCAGTTCTTC. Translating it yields CASSLRGEQFF.